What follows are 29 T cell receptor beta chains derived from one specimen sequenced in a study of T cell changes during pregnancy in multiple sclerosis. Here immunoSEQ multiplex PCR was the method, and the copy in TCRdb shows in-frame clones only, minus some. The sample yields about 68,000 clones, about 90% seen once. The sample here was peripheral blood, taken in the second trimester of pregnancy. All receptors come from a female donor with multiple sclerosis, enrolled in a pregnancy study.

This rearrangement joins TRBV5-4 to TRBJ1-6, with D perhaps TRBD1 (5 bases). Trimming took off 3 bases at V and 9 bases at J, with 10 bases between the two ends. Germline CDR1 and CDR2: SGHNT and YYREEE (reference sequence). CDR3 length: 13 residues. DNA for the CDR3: TGTGCCAGCAGCTCCGGGACTTTTTCACCCCTCCACTTT. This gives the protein CASSSGTFSPLHF.

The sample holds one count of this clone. The CDR3 reads CASSIRTSGGSTDTQYF. The CDR3 nucleotides are TGCGCCAGCAGCATACGGACTAGCGGGGGCAGCACAGATACGCAGTATTTT. V gene TRBV4-1 combines with J gene TRBJ2-3; 13 bases fit TRBD2. The CDR3 is made up of 17 amino acids. Germline V CDR1 and CDR2: MGHRA, YSYEKL. J was trimmed by 0 bases and V by 5 bases; bases with no gene match: 5.

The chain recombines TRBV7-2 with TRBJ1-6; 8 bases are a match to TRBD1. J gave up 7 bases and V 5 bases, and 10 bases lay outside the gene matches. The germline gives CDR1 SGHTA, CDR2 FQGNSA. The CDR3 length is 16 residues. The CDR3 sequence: CASSVDRVYRNSPLHF. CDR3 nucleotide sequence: TGTGCCAGCAGCGTGGACAGGGTGTATCGGAATTCACCCCTCCACTTT.

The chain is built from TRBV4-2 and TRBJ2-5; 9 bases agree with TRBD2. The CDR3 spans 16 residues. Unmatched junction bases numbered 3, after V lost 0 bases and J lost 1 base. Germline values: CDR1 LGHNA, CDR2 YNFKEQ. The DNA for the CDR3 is TGTGCCAGCAGCCAAGAGAGCGGGGGGTTCCAAGAGACCCAGTACTTC. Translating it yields CASSQESGGFQETQYF.

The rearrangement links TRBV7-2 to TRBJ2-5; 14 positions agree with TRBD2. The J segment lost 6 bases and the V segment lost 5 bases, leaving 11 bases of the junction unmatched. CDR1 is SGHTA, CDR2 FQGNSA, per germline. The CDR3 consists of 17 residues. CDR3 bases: TGTGCCAGCAGCCTGAGACTAGCGGGGGGGGTAGGGAAGACCCAGTACTTC. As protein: CASSLRLAGGVGKTQYF.

The CDR3 loop reads CASSIKGNYGYTF. DNA of the CDR3: TGTGCCAGCAGTATAAAGGGGAACTATGGCTACACCTTC. The rearrangement joins TRBV25-1 to TRBJ1-2, with a possible D match to TRBD1 (5 bases). Between the trimmed V and J ends, which lost 5 bases and 2 bases, there was a span of 9 bases. CDR1 and CDR2 (germline): MGHDK, SYGVNS. The length of the CDR3 is 13 residues.

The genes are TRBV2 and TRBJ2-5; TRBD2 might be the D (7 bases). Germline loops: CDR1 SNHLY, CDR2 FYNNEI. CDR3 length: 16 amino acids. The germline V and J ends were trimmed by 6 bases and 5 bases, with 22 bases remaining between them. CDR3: CASSMGARKGGETQYF. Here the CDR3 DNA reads TGTGCCAGCAGCATGGGGGCTAGGAAGGGGGGGGAGACCCAGTACTTC.

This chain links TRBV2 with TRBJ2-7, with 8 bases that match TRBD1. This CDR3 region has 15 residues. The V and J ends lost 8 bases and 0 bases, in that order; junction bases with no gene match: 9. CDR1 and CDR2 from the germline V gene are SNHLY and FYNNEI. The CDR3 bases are TGTGCCAGCCACCCCCGGGACAGGAACTCCTACGAGCAGTACTTC. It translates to CASHPRDRNSYEQYF.

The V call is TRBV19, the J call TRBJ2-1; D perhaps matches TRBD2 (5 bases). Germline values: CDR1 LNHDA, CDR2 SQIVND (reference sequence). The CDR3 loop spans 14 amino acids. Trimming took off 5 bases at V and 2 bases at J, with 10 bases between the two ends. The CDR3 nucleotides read TGTGCCAGTAGTGCTTCGACTACCTACAATGAGCAGTTCTTC. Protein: CASSASTTYNEQFF.

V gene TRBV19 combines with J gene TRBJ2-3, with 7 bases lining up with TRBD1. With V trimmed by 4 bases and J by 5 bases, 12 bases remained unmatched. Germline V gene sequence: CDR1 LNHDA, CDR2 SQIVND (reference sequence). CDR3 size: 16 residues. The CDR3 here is CASSRTGTAFIDTQYF. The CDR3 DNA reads TGTGCCAGTAGTAGGACCGGGACAGCCTTTATAGATACGCAGTATTTT.

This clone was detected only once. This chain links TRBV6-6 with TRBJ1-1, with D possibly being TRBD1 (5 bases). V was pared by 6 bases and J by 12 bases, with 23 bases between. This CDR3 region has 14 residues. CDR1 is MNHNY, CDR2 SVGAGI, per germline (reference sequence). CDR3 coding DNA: TGTGCCAGCAGCCAGCCTCGGGACTCCCCAGGGACTTTCTTT. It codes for CASSQPRDSPGTFF.

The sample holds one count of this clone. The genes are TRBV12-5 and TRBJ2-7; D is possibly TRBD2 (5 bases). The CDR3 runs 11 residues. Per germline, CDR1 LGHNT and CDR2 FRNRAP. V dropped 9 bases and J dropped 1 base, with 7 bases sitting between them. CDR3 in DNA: TGTGCTAGCCGGGATTCCTACGAGCAGTACTTC. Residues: CASRDSYEQYF.

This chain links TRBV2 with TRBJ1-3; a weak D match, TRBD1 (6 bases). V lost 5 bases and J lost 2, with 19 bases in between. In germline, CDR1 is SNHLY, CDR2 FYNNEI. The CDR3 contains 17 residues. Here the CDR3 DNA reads TGTGCCAGCAGTTCGATGGGGCGGGGGGCGGCTGGAAACACCATATATTTT. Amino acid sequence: CASSSMGRGAAGNTIYF.

The CDR3 DNA is TGCGCCAGCAGCCAAGATAAATGGCGGGTGTTATACACTGAAGCTTTCTTT. Translation gives CASSQDKWRVLYTEAFF. The V gene is TRBV4-3, the J gene TRBJ1-1; no reliable D call. V lost 0 bases and J 3 bases, leaving 17 bases between the germline ends. The CDR3 is made up of 17 amino acids. Germline V gene data show CDR1 as LGHNA and CDR2 as YSLEER.

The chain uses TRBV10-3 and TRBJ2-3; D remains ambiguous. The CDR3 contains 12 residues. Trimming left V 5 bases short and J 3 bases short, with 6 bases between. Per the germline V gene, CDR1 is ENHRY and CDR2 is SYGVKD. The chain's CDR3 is CAISIFTDTQYF. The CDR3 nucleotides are TGTGCCATCAGTATCTTTACAGATACGCAGTATTTT.

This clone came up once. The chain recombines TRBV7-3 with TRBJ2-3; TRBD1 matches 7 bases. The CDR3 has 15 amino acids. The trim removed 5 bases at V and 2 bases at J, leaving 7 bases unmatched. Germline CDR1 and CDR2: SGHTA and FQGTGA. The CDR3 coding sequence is TGTGCCAGCAGCCTACTCGGACAGGCCACAGATACGCAGTATTTT. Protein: CASSLLGQATDTQYF. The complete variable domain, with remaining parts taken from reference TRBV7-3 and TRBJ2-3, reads GAGVSQTPSNKVTEKGKYVELRCDPISGHTALYWYRQSLGQGPEFLIYFQGTGAADDSGLPNDRFFAVRPEGSVSTLKIQRTERGDSAVYLCASSLLGQATDTQYFGPGTRLTVL.

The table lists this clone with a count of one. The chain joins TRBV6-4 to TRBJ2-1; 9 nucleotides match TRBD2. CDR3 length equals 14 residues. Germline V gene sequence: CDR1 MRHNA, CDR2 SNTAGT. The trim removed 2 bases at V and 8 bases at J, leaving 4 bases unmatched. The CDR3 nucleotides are TGTGCCAGCAGTGACGGCGGGGGGGCCGATGAGCAGTTCTTC. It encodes CASSDGGGADEQFF.

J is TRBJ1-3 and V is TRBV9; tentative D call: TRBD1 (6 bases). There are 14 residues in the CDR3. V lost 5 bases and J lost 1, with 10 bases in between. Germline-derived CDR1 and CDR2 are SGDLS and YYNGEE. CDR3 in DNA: TGTGCCAGCAGTGAAGGACAGTCTGGAAACACCATATATTTT. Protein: CASSEGQSGNTIYF.

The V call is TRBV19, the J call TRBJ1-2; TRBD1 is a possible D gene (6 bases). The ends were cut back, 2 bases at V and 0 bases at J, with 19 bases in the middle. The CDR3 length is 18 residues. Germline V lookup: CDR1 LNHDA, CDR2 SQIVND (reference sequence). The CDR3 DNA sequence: TGTGCCAGTAGTATACTCTGGTCAGGGGCCTCAGCTAACTATGGCTACACCTTC. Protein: CASSILWSGASANYGYTF.

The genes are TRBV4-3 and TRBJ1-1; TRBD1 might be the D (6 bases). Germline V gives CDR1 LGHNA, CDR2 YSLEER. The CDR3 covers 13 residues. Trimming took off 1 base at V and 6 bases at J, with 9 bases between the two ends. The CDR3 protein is CASSQGQGSEAFF. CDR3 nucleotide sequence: TGCGCCAGCAGCCAAGGTCAGGGGTCTGAAGCTTTCTTT.

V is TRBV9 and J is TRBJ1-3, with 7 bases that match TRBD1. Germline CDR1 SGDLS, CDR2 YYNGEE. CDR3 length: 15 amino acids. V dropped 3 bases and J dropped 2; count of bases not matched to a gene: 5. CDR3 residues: CASSELTGAGNTIYF. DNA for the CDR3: TGTGCCAGCAGCGAACTCACAGGGGCTGGAAACACCATATATTTT.

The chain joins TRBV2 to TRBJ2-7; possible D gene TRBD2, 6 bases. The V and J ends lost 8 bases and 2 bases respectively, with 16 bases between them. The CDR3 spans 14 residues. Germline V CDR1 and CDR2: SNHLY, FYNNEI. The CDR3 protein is CASFSPRGAYEQYF. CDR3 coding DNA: TGTGCCAGCTTCAGTCCGCGGGGAGCCTACGAGCAGTACTTC.

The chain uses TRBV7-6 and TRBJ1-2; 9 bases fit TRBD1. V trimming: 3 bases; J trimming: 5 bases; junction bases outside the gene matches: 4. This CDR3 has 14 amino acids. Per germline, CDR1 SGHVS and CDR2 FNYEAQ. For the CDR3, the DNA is TGTGCCAGCAGCTTGGGACAGGGAGGGTATGGCTACACCTTC. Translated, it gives CASSLGQGGYGYTF.

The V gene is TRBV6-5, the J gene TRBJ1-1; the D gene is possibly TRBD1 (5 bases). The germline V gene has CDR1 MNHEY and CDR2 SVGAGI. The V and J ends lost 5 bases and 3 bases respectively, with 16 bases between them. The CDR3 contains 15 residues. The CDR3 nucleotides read TGTGCCAGCAGTCGCTCATTAGGGGCCGACACTGAAGCTTTCTTT. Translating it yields CASSRSLGADTEAFF.

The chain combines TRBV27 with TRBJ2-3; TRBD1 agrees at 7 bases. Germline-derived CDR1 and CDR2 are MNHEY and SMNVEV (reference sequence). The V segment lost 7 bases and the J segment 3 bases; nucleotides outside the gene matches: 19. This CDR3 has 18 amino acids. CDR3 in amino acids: CASNSRQGQGFVTDTQYF. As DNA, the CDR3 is TGTGCCAGCAATAGCCGACAGGGCCAGGGTTTCGTTACAGATACGCAGTATTTT.

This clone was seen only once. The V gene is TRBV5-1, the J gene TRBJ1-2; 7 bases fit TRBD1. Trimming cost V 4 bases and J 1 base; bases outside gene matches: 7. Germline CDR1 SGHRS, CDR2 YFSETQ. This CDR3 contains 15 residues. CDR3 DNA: TGCGCCAGCAGCATAGAGGGGGCTCGTAACTATGGCTACACCTTC. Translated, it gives CASSIEGARNYGYTF.

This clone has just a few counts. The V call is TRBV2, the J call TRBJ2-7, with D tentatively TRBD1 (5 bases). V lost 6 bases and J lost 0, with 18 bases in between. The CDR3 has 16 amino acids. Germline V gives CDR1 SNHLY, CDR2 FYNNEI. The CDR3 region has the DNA TGTGCCAGCAGAGGGGCCTTAGTCCTGAGCTCCTACGAGCAGTACTTC. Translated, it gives CASRGALVLSSYEQYF.

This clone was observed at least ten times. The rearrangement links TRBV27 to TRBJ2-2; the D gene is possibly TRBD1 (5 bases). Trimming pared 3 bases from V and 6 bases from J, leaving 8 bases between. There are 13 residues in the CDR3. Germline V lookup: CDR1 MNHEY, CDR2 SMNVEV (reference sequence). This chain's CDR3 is CASSLAGSGELFF. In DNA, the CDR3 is TGTGCCAGCAGTTTGGCAGGGTCCGGGGAGCTGTTTTTT.

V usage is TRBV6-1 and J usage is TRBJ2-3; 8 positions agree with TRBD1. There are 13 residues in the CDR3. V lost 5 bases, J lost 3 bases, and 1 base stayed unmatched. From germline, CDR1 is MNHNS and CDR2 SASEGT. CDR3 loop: CASSTGGTDTQYF. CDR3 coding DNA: TGTGCCAGCAGTACAGGGGGGACAGATACGCAGTATTTT.